The following is a TCR beta chain sequence with its context. These data originate in a study of T cell changes during pregnancy in multiple sclerosis. The table came from immunoSEQ multiplex PCR; TCRdb's copy has only in-frame clones and leaves some out. This sample has some 71,000 clones, with 91% found just once. The clonotype comes from a female donor in good health, enrolled as a control in a pregnancy study. The sequences come from CD4+ T cells from peripheral blood mononuclear cells, collected in the third trimester of pregnancy.

The CDR3 loop reads CASSPSAGRDTQYF. In nucleotides, the CDR3 is TGTGCCAGTAGCCCCTCAGCGGGGAGGGATACGCAGTATTTT. J is TRBJ2-3 and V is TRBV19; 7 bases align to TRBD2. The junction had 9 bases not matched to a gene; V was cut back by 6 bases and J by 6 bases. Germline V lookup: CDR1 LNHDA, CDR2 SQIVND (reference sequence). The CDR3 has 14 residues.